This is a list of T cell receptor beta chains from one sample in a study of cytomegalovirus exposure and HLA in healthy donors. Assay used: immunoSEQ multiplex PCR; TCRdb lists only in-frame clones, some missing. Among some 160,000 clones listed, over 80% were seen once. Sequencing was carried out using PBMCs. The receptors were gathered from a woman aged 18-29 years in good health and CMV-seronegative. Both conserved end residues are part of each CDR3. D genes are given only for firm matches. Rows give clone size only sometimes, using once, few, many, or a class for an expanded clone.

J | V | D | size | DNA | CDR3
TRBJ1-1 | TRBV13 | . | . | TGTGCCAGCAGCTTAGGGGGCGATCCGGCTCAAGCTTTCTTT | CASSLGGDPAQAFF
TRBJ1-2 | TRBV18 | . | . | TGTGCCAGCTCACCAGAGGTTTCCCACTATGGCTACACCTTC | CASSPEVSHYGYTF
TRBJ2-2 | TRBV5-5 | TRBD1 | . | TGTGCCAGCAGCCCGAAGGACAGGGGGAACACCGGGGAGCTGTTTTTT | CASSPKDRGNTGELFF
TRBJ2-1 | TRBV7-2 | TRBD2 | few | TGTGCCAGCAGCCGAGCAACTAGCGGGGCAAACAATGAGCAGTTCTTC | CASSRATSGANNEQFF
TRBJ2-3 | TRBV6-1 | TRBD2 | . | TGTGCCAGCAGCTCGACTAGCGGGGGACCAGATACGCAGTATTTT | CASSSTSGGPDTQYF
TRBJ1-3 | TRBV7-9 | TRBD1 | . | TGTGCCAGCAGCTTACGACGGGACAGAGTCACCATATATTTT | CASSLRRDRVTIYF
TRBJ2-7 | TRBV10-3 | . | . | TGTGCCATCCTCTTTCCCGAGCAGTACTTC | CAILFPEQYF
TRBJ1-1 | TRBV19 | . | . | TGTGCCAGTAGTAAACCTGGGCTTTATGACACTGAAGCTTTCTTT | CASSKPGLYDTEAFF
TRBJ2-7 | TRBV5-6 | TRBD2 | . | TGTGCCAGCAGCGCCGGACTAGCGGGGGTATACGAGCAGTACTTC | CASSAGLAGVYEQYF
TRBJ1-5 | TRBV2 | . | once | TGTGCCAGCAGTTCTGACAGGAGCAATCAGCCCCAGCATTTT | CASSSDRSNQPQHF
TRBJ1-1 | TRBV7-8 | . | few | TGTGCCAGCAGCCCAGAAGGGGTGAACACTGAAGCTTTCTTT | CASSPEGVNTEAFF
TRBJ1-5 | TRBV6-1 | TRBD1 | once | TGTGCCAGCAGGACAGGGTTCCCAGATCAGCCCCAGCATTTT | CASRTGFPDQPQHF
TRBJ2-7 | TRBV5-6 | TRBD1 | . | TGTGCCAGCAGCGAGGGACAGGGGATCGCCTACGAGCAGTACTTC | CASSEGQGIAYEQYF
TRBJ2-7 | TRBV6-6 | . | . | TGTGCCAGCAGTTACGTCAGCGGCTACGAGCAGTACTTC | CASSYVSGYEQYF
TRBJ1-1 | TRBV7-8 | TRBD1 | . | TGTGCCAGCAGCCCTCCGGGACAGTGGGACACTGAAGCTTTCTTT | CASSPPGQWDTEAFF
TRBJ2-5 | TRBV6-5 | . | . | TGTGCCAGCAAATCGGTACCGGGAGAGACCCAGTACTTC | CASKSVPGETQYF
TRBJ1-5 | TRBV4-1 | TRBD1 | . | TGCGCCAGCAGCCAAGTGTCAGCCGGGACAGGGCATCAGCCCCAGCATTTT | CASSQVSAGTGHQPQHF
TRBJ2-6 | TRBV6-1 | . | . | TGTGCCAGCAGTGACAACTCTGGGGCCAACGTCCTGACTTTC | CASSDNSGANVLTF
TRBJ1-5 | TRBV5-1 | TRBD1 | . | TGCGCCAGCAGCTCGATGACAGGGTCTCGGCAGCCCCAGCATTTT | CASSSMTGSRQPQHF
TRBJ1-6 | TRBV11-2 | . | . | TGTGCCAGCAGCTTGCAGGGTGGGGAATGGTCACCCCTCCACTTT | CASSLQGGEWSPLHF
TRBJ1-6 | TRBV5-1 | TRBD1 | . | TGCGCCAGCAGCTTGGCCCTCCAGGGGGCAGGGTCACCCCTCCACTTT | CASSLALQGAGSPLHF
TRBJ2-1 | TRBV9 | TRBD1 | few | TGTGCCAGCAGCGCCGGGGGGGGACAGGGGACCAATGAGCAGTTCTTC | CASSAGGGQGTNEQFF
TRBJ2-5 | TRBV9 | . | . | TGTGCCAGCAGCGTAGGGTTAGGAGGTGAGACCCAGTACTTC | CASSVGLGGETQYF
TRBJ1-2 | TRBV9 | . | . | TGTGCCAGCAGCGCACGGACAGTAGGGTTGCGGGGCTACACCTTC | CASSARTVGLRGYTF
TRBJ1-1 | TRBV7-9 | . | . | TGTGCCAGCAGCTTAGGCGCGGACGCAAAGCGGGAAGCTTTCTTT | CASSLGADAKREAFF
TRBJ1-5 | TRBV23-1 | TRBD1 | . | TGCGCCAGCAGCCTTAACCCATCGGACAGGAAAAATCAGCCCCAGCATTTT | CASSLNPSDRKNQPQHF
TRBJ1-5 | TRBV28 | . | . | TGTGCCAGCAGTCGCACTGGTTCGAGCAATCAGCCCCAGCATTTT | CASSRTGSSNQPQHF
TRBJ1-1 | TRBV4-1 | . | . | TGCGCCAGCAGCCCGGAGGGACTCCCGAACACTGAAGCTTTCTTT | CASSPEGLPNTEAFF
TRBJ1-1 | TRBV29-1 | TRBD1 | once | TGCAGCGGCGGGACAGGGAGAGTGAACACTGAAGCTTTCTTT | CSGGTGRVNTEAFF
TRBJ1-1 | TRBV29-1 | . | . | TGCAGCGTTGAAGAGTCGTCAGGCCCCCTCGGCGTTGAAGCTTTCTTT | CSVEESSGPLGVEAFF
TRBJ2-2 | TRBV5-1 | . | . | TGCGCCAGCAGCTTAGTGGCGGGGGCGGTCGGGGAGCTGTTTTTT | CASSLVAGAVGELFF
TRBJ1-1 | TRBV28 | . | . | TGTGCCCGCGGGGGAATGGAGGACACTGAAGCTTTCTTT | CARGGMEDTEAFF
TRBJ1-1 | TRBV5-1 | TRBD1 | . | TGCGCCAGCAGCCATGGGGGGACAGGGGGTAGTGCTGAAGCTTTCTTT | CASSHGGTGGSAEAFF
TRBJ2-1 | TRBV25-1 | TRBD2 | . | TGTGCCAGCAGTGAACCCAGCGGGGGCTACAATGAGCAGTTCTTC | CASSEPSGGYNEQFF
TRBJ1-1 | TRBV4-1 | TRBD1 | few | TGCGCCAGCAGCCCCCTATGGGGTGGCAGGGGGTACACTGAAGCTTTCTTT | CASSPLWGGRGYTEAFF
TRBJ2-7 | TRBV5-8 | TRBD1 | few | TGTGCCAGCAGCCTGGGACAGTACGAGCAGTACTTC | CASSLGQYEQYF
TRBJ1-3 | TRBV4-1 | . | . | TGCGCCAGCAGGTCCCGGGGGGCGACTGGAAACACCATATATTTT | CASRSRGATGNTIYF
TRBJ1-3 | TRBV5-1 | . | . | TGCGCCAGCAGCCAACAGCCCTCTGGAAACACCATATATTTT | CASSQQPSGNTIYF
TRBJ1-2 | TRBV5-1 | . | . | TGCGCCAGCAGCTTGGCCCCCGTAGACTATGGCTACACCTTC | CASSLAPVDYGYTF
TRBJ1-3 | TRBV25-1 | . | . | TGTGCCAGCTCATACAGGTGTTTCTCTGGAAACACCATATATTTT | CASSYRCFSGNTIYF
TRBJ1-1 | TRBV6-5 | TRBD1 | . | TGTGCCAGCAGTCGACAGGGGGGTGCCGCTGAAGCTTTCTTT | CASSRQGGAAEAFF
TRBJ2-3 | TRBV6-4 | . | . | TGTGCCAGCAGTGACTCCACGGGGGGCCCAGATACGCAGTATTTT | CASSDSTGGPDTQYF
TRBJ2-3 | TRBV11-2 | TRBD2 | few | TGTGCCAGCAGCTTAATTCTAGCGGGGGAGCGTACAGATACGCAGTATTTT | CASSLILAGERTDTQYF
TRBJ1-1 | TRBV11-2 | . | . | TGTGCCAGCAGCTTAGATCTGGGGGGGAGAGCTTTCTTT | CASSLDLGGRAFF
TRBJ2-3 | TRBV6-5 | TRBD2 | few | TGTGCCAGCAGTTACGGGACTAGCGGAGACACAGATACGCAGTATTTT | CASSYGTSGDTDTQYF
TRBJ2-1 | TRBV5-4 | . | . | TGTGCCAGCAGCCCCGCGGGACAGAGCTCCTACAATGAGCAGTTCTTC | CASSPAGQSSYNEQFF
TRBJ1-5 | TRBV19 | . | . | TGTGCCAGTAGTCTGACAGCCCCAAATCAGCCCCAGCATTTT | CASSLTAPNQPQHF
TRBJ1-1 | TRBV5-6 | . | . | TGTGCCAGCAGCAGCGGGACAACACCGCGCAGGTCTTTCTTT | CASSSGTTPRRSFF
TRBJ2-3 | TRBV5-1 | TRBD1 | once | TGCGCCAGCAGCGCGGGACAGGGCAGCACAGATACGCAGTATTTT | CASSAGQGSTDTQYF